This record concerns one T cell receptor (beta chain) sequence. Its antigen remains unknown. This record belongs to a study of cytomegalovirus exposure and HLA in healthy donors. The study's findings and limits: For TCR beta chains, V- and J-gene trimming was later linked to a missense DCLRE1C variant.

Germline V lookup: CDR1 SGHVS, CDR2 FNYEAQ. The CDR3 consists of 19 residues. Unmatched junction bases numbered 18, after V lost 5 bases and J lost 4 bases. Primers for the PCR totalled 60 Vbeta and 13 Jbeta. TCRdb's table, derived via immunoSEQ multiplex PCR, lists solely in-frame clones and lacks some. The table lists over 150,000 clones, more than 60% of them singletons. This chain links TRBV7-6 with TRBJ2-5; 11 bases fit TRBD2. Sequenced material: PBMCs. This TCR derives from a woman aged 50 to 60 in good health and CMV-seropositive. CDR3 coding DNA: TGTGCCAGCAGCCTCTACTCCCCCCTAGCGGGAGGATGGGGAGAGACCCAGTACTTC. Its protein is CASSLYSPLAGGWGETQYF.